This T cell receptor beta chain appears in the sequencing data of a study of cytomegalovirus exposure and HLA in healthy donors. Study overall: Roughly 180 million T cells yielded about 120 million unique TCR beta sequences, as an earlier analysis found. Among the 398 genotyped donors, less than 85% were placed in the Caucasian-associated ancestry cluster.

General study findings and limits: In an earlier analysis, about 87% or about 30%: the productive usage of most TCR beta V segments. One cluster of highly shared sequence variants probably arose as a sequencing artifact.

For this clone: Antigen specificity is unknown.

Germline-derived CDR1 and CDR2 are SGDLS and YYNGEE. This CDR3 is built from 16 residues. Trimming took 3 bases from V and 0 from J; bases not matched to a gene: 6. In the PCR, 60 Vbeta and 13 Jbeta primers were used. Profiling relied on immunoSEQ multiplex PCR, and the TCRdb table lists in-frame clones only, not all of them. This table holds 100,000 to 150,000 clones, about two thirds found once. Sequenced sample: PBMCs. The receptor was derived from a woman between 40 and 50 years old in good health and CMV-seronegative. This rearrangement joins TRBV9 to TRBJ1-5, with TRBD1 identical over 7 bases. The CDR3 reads CASSGGQRYSNQPQHF. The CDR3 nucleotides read TGTGCCAGCAGCGGGGGACAGAGATATAGCAATCAGCCCCAGCATTTT.